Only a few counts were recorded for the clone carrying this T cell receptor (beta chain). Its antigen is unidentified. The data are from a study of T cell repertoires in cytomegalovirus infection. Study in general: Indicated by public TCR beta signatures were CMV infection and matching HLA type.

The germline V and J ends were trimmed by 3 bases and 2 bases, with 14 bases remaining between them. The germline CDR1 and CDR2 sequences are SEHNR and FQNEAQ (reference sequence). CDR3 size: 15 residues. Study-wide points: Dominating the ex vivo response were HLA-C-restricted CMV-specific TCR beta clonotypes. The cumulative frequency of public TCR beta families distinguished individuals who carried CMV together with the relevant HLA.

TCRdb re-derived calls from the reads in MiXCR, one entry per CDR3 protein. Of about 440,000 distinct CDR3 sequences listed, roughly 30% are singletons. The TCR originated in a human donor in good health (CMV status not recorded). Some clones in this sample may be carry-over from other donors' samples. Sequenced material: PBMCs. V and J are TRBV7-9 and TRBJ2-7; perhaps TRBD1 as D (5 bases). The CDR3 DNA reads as TGTGCCAGCAGCTTCCAGGGAATTAGCCCCTACGAGCAGTACTTC. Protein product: CASSFQGISPYEQYF.